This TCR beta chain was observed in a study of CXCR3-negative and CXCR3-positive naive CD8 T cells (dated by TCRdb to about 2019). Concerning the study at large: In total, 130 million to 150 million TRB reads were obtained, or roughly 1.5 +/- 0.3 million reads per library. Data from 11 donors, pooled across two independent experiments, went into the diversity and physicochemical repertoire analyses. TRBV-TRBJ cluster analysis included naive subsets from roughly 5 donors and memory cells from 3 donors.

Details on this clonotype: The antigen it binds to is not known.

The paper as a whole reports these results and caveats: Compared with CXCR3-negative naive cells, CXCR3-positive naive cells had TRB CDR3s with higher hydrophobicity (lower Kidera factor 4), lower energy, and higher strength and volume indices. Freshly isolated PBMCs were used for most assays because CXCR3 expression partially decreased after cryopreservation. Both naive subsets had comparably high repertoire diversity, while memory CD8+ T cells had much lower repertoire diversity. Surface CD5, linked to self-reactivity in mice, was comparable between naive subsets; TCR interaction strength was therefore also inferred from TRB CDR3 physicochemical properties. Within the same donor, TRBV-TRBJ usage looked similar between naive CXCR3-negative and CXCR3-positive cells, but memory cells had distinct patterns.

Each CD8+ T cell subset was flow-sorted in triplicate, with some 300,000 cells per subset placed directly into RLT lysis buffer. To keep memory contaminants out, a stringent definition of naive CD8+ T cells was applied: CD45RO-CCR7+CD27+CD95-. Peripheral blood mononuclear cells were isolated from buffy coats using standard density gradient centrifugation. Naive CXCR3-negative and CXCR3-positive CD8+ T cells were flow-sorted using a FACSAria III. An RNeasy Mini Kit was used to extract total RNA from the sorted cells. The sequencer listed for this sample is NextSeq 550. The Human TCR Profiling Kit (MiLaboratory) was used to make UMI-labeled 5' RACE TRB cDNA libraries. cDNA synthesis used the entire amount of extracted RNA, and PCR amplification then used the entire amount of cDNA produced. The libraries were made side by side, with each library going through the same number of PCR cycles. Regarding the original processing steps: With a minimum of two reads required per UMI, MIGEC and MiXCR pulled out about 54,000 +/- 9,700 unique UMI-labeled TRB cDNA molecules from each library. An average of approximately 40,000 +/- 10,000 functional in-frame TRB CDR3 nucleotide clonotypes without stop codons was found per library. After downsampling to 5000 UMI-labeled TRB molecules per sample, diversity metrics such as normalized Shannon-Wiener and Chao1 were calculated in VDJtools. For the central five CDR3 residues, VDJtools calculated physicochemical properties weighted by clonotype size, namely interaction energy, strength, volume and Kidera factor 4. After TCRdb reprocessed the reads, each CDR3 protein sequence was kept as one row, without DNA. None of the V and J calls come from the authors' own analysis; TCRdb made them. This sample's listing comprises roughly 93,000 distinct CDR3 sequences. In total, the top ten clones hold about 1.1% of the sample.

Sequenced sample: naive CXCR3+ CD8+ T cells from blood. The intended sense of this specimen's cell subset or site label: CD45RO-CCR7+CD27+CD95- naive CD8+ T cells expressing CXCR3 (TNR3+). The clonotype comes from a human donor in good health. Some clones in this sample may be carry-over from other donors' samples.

The CDR3 corresponds to CASRDPEPHEQYF. Recombination joined TRBV6-2 or TRBV6-3 with TRBJ2-7; TCRdb outputs TRBD1, but without DNA this stays unchecked. The CDR3 measures 13 amino acids from cysteine to phenylalanine. DNA for this receptor is not on file. The CDR1 and CDR2 encoded by the germline V gene are MNHEY and SVGEGT.